This entry lists 6 T cell receptor beta chains sequenced from one sample in a study of cytomegalovirus exposure and HLA in healthy donors. This PCR relied on a set of 60 Vbeta primers and 13 Jbeta primers. Libraries were prepared by immunoSEQ multiplex PCR; TCRdb keeps only in-frame clonotypes and omits some of them. The data contain about 130,000 clones, roughly 79% of them singletons. What was sequenced was PBMCs. The receptor set was obtained from a man aged 18 to 35 in good health and CMV-seronegative.

The chain combines TRBV7-8 with TRBJ1-2, with D maybe TRBD1 (6 bases). Germline loops: CDR1 SGHVS, CDR2 FQNEAQ. V was pared by 5 bases and J by 2 bases, with 21 bases between. The CDR3 has 17 amino acids. The CDR3 DNA reads as TGTGCCAGCAGCCACGCAGGGGTGTTAGGGGTGAACTATGGCTACACCTTC. Its translation: CASSHAGVLGVNYGYTF.

Here the CDR3 DNA reads TGTGCCAGCAGTTATGTACGACAGGGGGCAAGGTTGGGTCAGCCCCAGCATTTT. This gives the protein CASSYVRQGARLGQPQHF. The rearrangement links TRBV28 to TRBJ1-5; 10 nucleotides align to TRBD1. Germline loops: CDR1 MDHEN, CDR2 SYDVKM. V was pared by 4 bases and J by 6 bases, with 15 bases of the junction left unmatched. There are 18 residues in the CDR3.

The chain employs TRBV10-3 and TRBJ1-2; the D is unclear. Germline V CDR1 and CDR2: ENHRY, SYGVKD. V was trimmed by 7 bases and J by 4 bases, leaving 7 bases between them. The CDR3 spans 11 residues. This CDR3 reads CAITPGYGYTF. For the CDR3, the DNA is TGTGCCATCACCCCCGGCTATGGCTACACCTTC.

V and J are TRBV20-1 and TRBJ2-7; D uncertain. Trimming stripped 5 bases from V and 3 bases from J, with 5 bases between. There are 10 residues in the CDR3. Germline assignment: CDR1 DFQATT and CDR2 SNEGSKA (reference sequence). Written as DNA, the CDR3 is TGCAGTGCTGTAGACTACGAGCAGTACTTC. Protein product: CSAVDYEQYF.

This rearrangement joins TRBV28 to TRBJ2-2, with D maybe TRBD2 (5 bases). Trimming took 1 base from V and 4 from J, leaving 13 bases between them. This CDR3 spans 16 amino acids. From germline, CDR1 is MDHEN and CDR2 SYDVKM. The CDR3 spells CASSLLGTAGTGELFF. CDR3 in DNA: TGTGCCAGCAGTTTATTAGGAACGGCGGGCACCGGGGAGCTGTTTTTT.

This clone has a handful of counts. In DNA, the CDR3 is TGCAGCCTCCTCGTGCAAGAGACCCAGTACTTC. Its translation: CSLLVQETQYF. J is TRBJ2-5 and V is TRBV29-1; D unresolved. Germline lookup yields CDR1 SQVTM and CDR2 ANQGSEA. The length of the CDR3 is 11 residues. V lost 8 bases and J lost 2, with 9 bases in between.